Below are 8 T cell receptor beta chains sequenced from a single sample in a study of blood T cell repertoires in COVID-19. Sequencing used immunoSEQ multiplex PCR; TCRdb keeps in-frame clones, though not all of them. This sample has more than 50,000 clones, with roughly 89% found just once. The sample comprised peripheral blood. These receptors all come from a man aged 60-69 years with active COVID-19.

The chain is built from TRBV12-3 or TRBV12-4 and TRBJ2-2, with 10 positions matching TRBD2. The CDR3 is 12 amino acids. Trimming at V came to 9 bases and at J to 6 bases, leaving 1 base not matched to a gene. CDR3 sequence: CASLAGAGELFF. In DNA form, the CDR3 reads TGTGCCAGTCTAGCGGGAGCCGGGGAGCTGTTTTTT.

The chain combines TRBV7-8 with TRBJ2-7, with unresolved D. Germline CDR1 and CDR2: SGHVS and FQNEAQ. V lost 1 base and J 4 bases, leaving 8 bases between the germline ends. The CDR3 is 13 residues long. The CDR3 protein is CASSLGSEYEQYF. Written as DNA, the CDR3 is TGTGCCAGCAGCTTAGGGAGCGAGTACGAGCAGTACTTC.

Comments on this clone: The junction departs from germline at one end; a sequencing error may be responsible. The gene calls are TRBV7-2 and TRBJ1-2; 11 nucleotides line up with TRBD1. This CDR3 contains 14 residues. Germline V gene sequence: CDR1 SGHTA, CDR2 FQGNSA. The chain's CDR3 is CASSFSGTGGRWAF. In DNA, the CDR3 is TGTGCCAGCAGCTTCTCCGGGACAGGGGGGCGCTGGGCCTTC.

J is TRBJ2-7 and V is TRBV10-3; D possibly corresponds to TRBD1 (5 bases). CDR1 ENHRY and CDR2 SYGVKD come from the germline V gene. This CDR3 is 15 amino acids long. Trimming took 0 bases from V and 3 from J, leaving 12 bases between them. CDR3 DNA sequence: TGTGCCATCAGTGAGTCATCAGGGTTGGGCTACGAGCAGTACTTC. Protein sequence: CAISESSGLGYEQYF.

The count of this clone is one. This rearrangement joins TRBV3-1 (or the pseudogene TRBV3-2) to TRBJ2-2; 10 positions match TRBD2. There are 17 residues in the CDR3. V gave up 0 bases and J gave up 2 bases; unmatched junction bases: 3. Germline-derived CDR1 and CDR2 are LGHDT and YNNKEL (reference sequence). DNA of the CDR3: TGTGCCAGCAGCCAAGAGGAACTAGCGGGAAACACCGGGGAGCTGTTTTTT. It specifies CASSQEELAGNTGELFF.

CDR3 nucleotides: TGTGCCAGCAGCTTAAGGGACAGGTGGGTAAATGAGCAGTTCTTC. Its protein is CASSLRDRWVNEQFF. J is TRBJ2-1 and V is TRBV11-2; 8 bases match TRBD1. CDR1 and CDR2 (germline): SGHAT, FQNNGV. The ends lost 2 bases at V and 7 bases at J; junction bases unmatched: 7. The CDR3 is 15 residues long. The whole variable domain, remainder taken from reference TRBV11-2 and TRBJ2-1, is EAGVAQSPRYKIIEKRQSVAFWCNPISGHATLYWYQQILGQGPKLLIQFQNNGVVDDSQLPKDRFSAERLKGVDSTLKIQPAKLEDSAVYLCASSLRDRWVNEQFFGPGTRLTVL.

The CDR3 is CASSLPVYGYTF. The CDR3 DNA is TGTGCCAGCAGTTTACCTGTCTATGGCTACACCTTC. The rearrangement links TRBV28 to TRBJ1-2; unclear D gene. Germline V gene lookup returns CDR1 MDHEN and CDR2 SYDVKM. Trimming pared 2 bases from V and 4 bases from J, leaving 5 bases between. This CDR3 contains 12 residues.

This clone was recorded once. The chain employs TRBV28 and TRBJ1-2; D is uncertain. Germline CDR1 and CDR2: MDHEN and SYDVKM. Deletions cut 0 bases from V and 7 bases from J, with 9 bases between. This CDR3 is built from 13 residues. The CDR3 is CASSLWVSGGYTF. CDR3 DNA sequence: TGTGCCAGCAGTTTATGGGTTAGTGGTGGCTACACCTTC.